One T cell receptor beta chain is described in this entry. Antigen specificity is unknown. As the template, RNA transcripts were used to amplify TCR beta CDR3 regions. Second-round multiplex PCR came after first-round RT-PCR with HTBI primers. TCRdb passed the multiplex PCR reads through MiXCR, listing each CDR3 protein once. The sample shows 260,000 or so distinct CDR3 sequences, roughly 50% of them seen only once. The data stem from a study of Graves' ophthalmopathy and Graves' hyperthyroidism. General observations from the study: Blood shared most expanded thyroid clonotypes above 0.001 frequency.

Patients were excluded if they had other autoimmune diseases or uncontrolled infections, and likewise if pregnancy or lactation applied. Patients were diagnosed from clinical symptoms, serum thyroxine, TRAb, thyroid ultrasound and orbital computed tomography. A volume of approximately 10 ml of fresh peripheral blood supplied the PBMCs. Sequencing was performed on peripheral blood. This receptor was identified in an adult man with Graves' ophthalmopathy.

The CDR3 DNA reads as TGTGCCAGCAGGGCCCAACAGGGGAACGGCTACACCTTC. This sequence encodes CASRAQQGNGYTF. The V call is TRBV2, the J call TRBJ1-2, with 7 bases lining up with TRBD1. Germline V gives CDR1 SNHLY, CDR2 FYNNEI. The CDR3 length is 13 residues. Germline trimming cut 6 bases from V and 8 bases from J; bases unmatched to any gene: 9.